This T cell receptor beta chain derives from a study of T cell changes during pregnancy in multiple sclerosis. This clone appeared once. From germline, CDR1 is SGDLS and CDR2 YYNGEE. Trimming pared 7 bases from V and 5 bases from J, leaving 12 bases between. This CDR3 is built from 13 residues. Measured with immunoSEQ multiplex PCR; TCRdb has only the in-frame clones, and not every one. The repertoire includes under 50,000 clones, roughly 93% of them detected once, and 3% to 4.5% sits in the top ten. Sequences were derived from CD8+ T cells from peripheral blood mononuclear cells, sampled after pregnancy. The receptor comes from a female donor with multiple sclerosis, enrolled in a pregnancy study. V and J are TRBV9 and TRBJ2-2, with D uncertain. The CDR3 DNA reads as TGTGCCAGCCGCTTTTCGAGGACCGGGGAGCTGTTTTTT. It translates to CASRFSRTGELFF.